This TCR beta chain originates from a study of shared clonotypes between healthy human individuals. Points from the study as a whole: Only blood was sampled; tissue repertoires likely differ.

Notes on this clone: Its antigen is unknown.

The CDR3 totals 16 residues. V was trimmed by 3 bases and J by 2 bases, leaving 18 bases between them. From germline, CDR1 is SGHNT and CDR2 YYREEE (reference sequence). Repertoires were generated with immunoSEQ multiplex PCR, while TCRdb's copy carries only in-frame clones and drops some. In the table there are about 2.4 million clones, approximately 94% of which are singletons. This chain joins TRBV5-4 and TRBJ2-7, with D maybe TRBD2 (5 bases). The sequence derives from a man between 18 and 35 years old in good health. Some clones in this sample may be carry-over from other donors' samples. The sequenced material came from naive CD4+ T cells from PBMCs. The subset is: CD45RA+ positively selected. CDR3 loop: CASSSFPGVNAYEQYF. CDR3 nucleotides: TGTGCCAGCAGCTCATTCCCCGGGGTTAACGCCTACGAGCAGTACTTC.